This entry describes one T cell receptor (beta chain). This sample stems from a study of blood T cell repertoires in COVID-19. Method: immunoSEQ multiplex PCR; TCRdb's copy keeps in-frame clones and lacks some. This sample has some 99,000 clones, with 75% to 85% found just once. V dropped 2 bases and J dropped 2 bases, with 6 bases sitting between them. CDR3 size: 13 residues. Germline-derived CDR1 and CDR2 are MNHEY and SVGAGI. The source material was peripheral blood. The chain couples TRBV6-5 to TRBJ2-5; TRBD1 is a possible D gene (5 bases). This clonotype was sampled from a man between 65 and 79 years old with acute or convalescent COVID-19. CDR3 sequence (DNA): TGTGCCAGCAGTTACAGGGGACAAGAGACCCAGTACTTC. Translation gives CASSYRGQETQYF.